A single T cell receptor (beta chain) is shown here with its context. This record comes from a study of blood T cell repertoires in COVID-19. Across the study: The origin of the acute and convalescent COVID-19 samples was the United States, Italy and Spain. T cells, B-cell-depleted T cells, or PBMCs provided the cDNA or gDNA that served as material.

The CDR3 contains 15 residues. The germline V gene encodes CDR1 SNHLY and CDR2 FYNNEI. V trimming: 7 bases; J trimming: 2 bases; junction bases outside the gene matches: 7. Methods used by the authors: Amplified reference gene primers provided the basis for estimating nucleated cell counts. Produced via immunoSEQ multiplex PCR; TCRdb's table is partial and in-frame only. V and J calls plus clone size are reproduced from that table; the DNA served to infer D and trimming. This repertoire shows approximately 500,000 clones, 85% to 90% found once; its top ten account for roughly 7.4%. Seattle researchers signed up patients amid active infection and tracked them longitudinally.

The chain uses TRBV2 and TRBJ2-1; the match to TRBD1 covers 8 bases. The receptor comes from a woman in her forties or fifties with COVID-19, enrolled during active disease. Sequenced material: peripheral blood. For the CDR3, the DNA is TGTGCCAGCAAGCGATCGACAGGGGCCTACAATGAGCAGTTCTTC. Translation: CASKRSTGAYNEQFF.